A single sample gave rise to the 7 T cell receptor beta chains below, sequenced in a study of blood T cell repertoires in COVID-19. TCRdb's table, derived via immunoSEQ multiplex PCR, lists solely in-frame clones and lacks some. The repertoire consists of 210,000 or so clones, with 83% occurring once and the leading ten covering roughly 1.2%. Specimen: peripheral blood. The receptors shown here come from a young woman with COVID-19, enrolled during active disease.

V gene TRBV6-5 combines with J gene TRBJ2-1, with D perhaps TRBD2 (5 bases). CDR3 length equals 15 residues. CDR1 and CDR2 from the germline V gene are MNHEY and SVGAGI. Trimming stripped 3 bases from V and 2 bases from J, with 11 bases between. This CDR3 is CASSYSSGTYNEQFF. The CDR3 DNA reads as TGTGCCAGCAGTTATTCCAGCGGAACCTACAATGAGCAGTTCTTC.

J is TRBJ1-1 and V is TRBV2; D gene unclear. The germline V gene encodes CDR1 SNHLY and CDR2 FYNNEI. The CDR3 is made up of 14 amino acids. V was pared by 6 bases and J by 1 base, with 12 bases between. This chain's CDR3 is CASSPTRENTEAFF. For the CDR3, the DNA is TGTGCCAGCAGCCCCACGAGGGAGAACACTGAAGCTTTCTTT.

J is TRBJ2-2 and V is TRBV2; 7 positions agree with TRBD2. Germline V lookup: CDR1 SNHLY, CDR2 FYNNEI. Unmatched junction bases numbered 7, after V lost 10 bases and J lost 5 bases. The length of the CDR3 is 13 residues. CDR3 in amino acids: CANTPGGTGELFF. The CDR3 DNA reads TGTGCCAACACCCCCGGGGGGACCGGGGAGCTGTTTTTT.

The J gene is TRBJ2-5, the V gene TRBV10-2; D is possibly TRBD2 (6 bases). Deletions cut 6 bases from V and 4 bases from J, with 12 bases between. The CDR3 length is 13 residues. The germline V gene has CDR1 WSHSY and CDR2 SAAADI. CDR3 bases: TGCGCCAGCAGGGGCCCGGGACTAGAGACCCAGTACTTC. This codes for CASRGPGLETQYF.

This chain connects TRBV28 to TRBJ1-2, with 10 bases matching TRBD1. Trimming at V came to 5 bases and at J to 6 bases, leaving 6 bases not matched to a gene. This CDR3 comprises 14 residues. Germline V gene lookup returns CDR1 MDHEN and CDR2 SYDVKM. As DNA, the CDR3 is TGTGCCAGCAGTCCACCGACAGGGGGCCATGGCTACACCTTC. Its protein is CASSPPTGGHGYTF.

This clone was seen a single time. The chain uses TRBV30 and TRBJ2-3, with 7 bases aligning to TRBD1. CDR3 length: 16 amino acids. With 0 bases clipped from V and 1 base from J, the junction kept 7 bases outside the gene matches. From germline, CDR1 is GTSNPN and CDR2 SVGIG (reference sequence). CDR3 residues: CAWSVDLGTGTDTQYF. CDR3 bases: TGTGCCTGGAGTGTAGATTTAGGGACAGGCACAGATACGCAGTATTTT.

V and J are TRBV7-9 and TRBJ1-1, with D hard to call. Germline CDR1 SEHNR, CDR2 FQNEAQ (reference sequence). Trimming took 1 base from V and 2 from J, leaving 11 bases between them. This CDR3 comprises 15 residues. DNA of the CDR3: TGTGCCAGCAGCTTAGTCGACTTCCTCAACACTGAAGCTTTCTTT. Its translation: CASSLVDFLNTEAFF.